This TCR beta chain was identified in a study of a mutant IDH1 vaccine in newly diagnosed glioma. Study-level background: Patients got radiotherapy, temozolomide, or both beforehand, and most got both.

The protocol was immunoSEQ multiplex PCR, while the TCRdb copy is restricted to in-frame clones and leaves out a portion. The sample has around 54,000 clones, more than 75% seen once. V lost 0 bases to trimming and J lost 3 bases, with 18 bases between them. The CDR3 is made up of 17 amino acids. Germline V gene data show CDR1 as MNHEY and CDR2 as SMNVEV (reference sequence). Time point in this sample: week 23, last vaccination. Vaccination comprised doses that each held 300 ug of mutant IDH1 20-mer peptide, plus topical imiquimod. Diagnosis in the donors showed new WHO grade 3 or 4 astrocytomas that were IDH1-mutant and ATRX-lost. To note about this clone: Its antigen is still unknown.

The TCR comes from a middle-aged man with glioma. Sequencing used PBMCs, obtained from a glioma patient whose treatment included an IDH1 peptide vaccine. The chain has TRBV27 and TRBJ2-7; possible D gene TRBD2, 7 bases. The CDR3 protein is CASSLSVGGGTRYEQYF. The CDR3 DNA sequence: TGTGCCAGCAGTTTATCAGTTGGGGGGGGCACCCGCTACGAGCAGTACTTC.